These T cell receptor beta chains were read from a single sample in a study of shared clonotypes between healthy human individuals. Only in-frame clones appear in the TCRdb table, and some are missing; sequencing was by immunoSEQ multiplex PCR. The sample has roughly 2.6 million clones, 85% to 95% seen once. The sequenced material came from naive CD4+ T cells sorted from blood. Receptor source: a man aged 18 to 29 in good health. Both conserved end residues are part of each CDR3. Each record gives: CDR3 protein, CDR3 DNA, J gene, D gene, clone size, V gene. The D gene is left open where the match is weak. Size is omitted from some rows. Given values are once, few, many or a class for expanded clones.

cdr3_aa: CASSYFGGDTQYF
cdr3_nt: TGTGCCAGCAGTTATTTTGGAGGAGATACGCAGTATTTT
j_call: TRBJ2-3
d_call: NA
clone_size: NA
v_call: TRBV27

cdr3_aa: CASSPSGLAYGEQFF
cdr3_nt: TGTGCCAGCAGCCCGTCGGGACTAGCATACGGTGAGCAGTTCTTC
j_call: TRBJ2-1
d_call: TRBD2
clone_size: NA
v_call: TRBV11-2

cdr3_aa: CASSLRKDGIGELFF
cdr3_nt: TGTGCCAGCAGCTTAAGAAAGGATGGGATCGGGGAGCTGTTTTTT
j_call: TRBJ2-2
d_call: NA
clone_size: NA
v_call: TRBV11-3

cdr3_aa: CAIRDRVENTIYF
cdr3_nt: TGTGCCATCAGGGACAGGGTTGAAAACACCATATATTTT
j_call: TRBJ1-3
d_call: TRBD1
clone_size: once
v_call: TRBV10-3

cdr3_aa: CASSLAGLSTDTQYF
cdr3_nt: TGTGCCAGCAGCTTAGCAGGACTCTCCACGGATACGCAGTATTTT
j_call: TRBJ2-3
d_call: NA
clone_size: NA
v_call: TRBV7-6

cdr3_aa: CASSRWGQGADGYTF
cdr3_nt: TGCGCCAGCAGCCGCTGGGGACAGGGGGCTGATGGCTACACCTTC
j_call: TRBJ1-2
d_call: TRBD1
clone_size: NA
v_call: TRBV5-1

cdr3_aa: CASSLGQGPADTQYF
cdr3_nt: TGTGCCAGCAGCTTAGGACAGGGGCCTGCAGATACGCAGTATTTT
j_call: TRBJ2-3
d_call: TRBD1
clone_size: NA
v_call: TRBV11-3

cdr3_aa: CSVEDMELARGNEQFF
cdr3_nt: TGCAGCGTTGAAGATATGGAGCTCGCACGAGGCAATGAGCAGTTCTTC
j_call: TRBJ2-1
d_call: NA
clone_size: NA
v_call: TRBV29-1

cdr3_aa: CASSFTIGGVTATEAFF
cdr3_nt: TGTGCCAGCAGTTTCACGATTGGAGGCGTGACGGCCACTGAAGCTTTCTTT
j_call: TRBJ1-1
d_call: NA
clone_size: NA
v_call: TRBV7-3

cdr3_aa: CASSLAGEPYEQYF
cdr3_nt: TGTGCCAGCAGCTTAGCGGGGGAGCCCTACGAGCAGTACTTC
j_call: TRBJ2-7
d_call: NA
clone_size: NA
v_call: TRBV7-2

cdr3_aa: CASSPDRASPSYEQYF
cdr3_nt: TGTGCCAGCAGCCCAGACCGGGCGTCTCCCTCCTACGAGCAGTACTTC
j_call: TRBJ2-7
d_call: NA
clone_size: NA
v_call: TRBV7-8

cdr3_aa: CASSSYGTVNTEAFF
cdr3_nt: TGTGCCAGCAGCTCGTACGGGACGGTGAACACTGAAGCTTTCTTT
j_call: TRBJ1-1
d_call: NA
clone_size: NA
v_call: TRBV7-3

cdr3_aa: CASSDKRDRRYNEQFF
cdr3_nt: TGCGCCAGCAGTGATAAAAGGGACAGGCGCTACAATGAGCAGTTCTTC
j_call: TRBJ2-1
d_call: TRBD1
clone_size: NA
v_call: TRBV10-1

cdr3_aa: CASSLRGTVGEQYF
cdr3_nt: TGTGCCAGCAGTTTAAGAGGGACAGTAGGCGAGCAGTACTTC
j_call: TRBJ2-7
d_call: TRBD1
clone_size: NA
v_call: TRBV27

cdr3_aa: CASSTSSSANYEQYF
cdr3_nt: TGTGCCAGCAGCACCAGTAGTTCGGCAAACTACGAGCAGTACTTC
j_call: TRBJ2-7
d_call: NA
clone_size: once
v_call: TRBV9

cdr3_aa: CASSGWAAETQYF
cdr3_nt: TGTGCCAGCAGTGGCTGGGCAGCAGAGACCCAGTACTTC
j_call: TRBJ2-5
d_call: NA
clone_size: NA
v_call: TRBV2

cdr3_aa: CASMIGLKETQYF
cdr3_nt: TGTGCCAGCATGATCGGACTAAAAGAGACCCAGTACTTC
j_call: TRBJ2-5
d_call: NA
clone_size: NA
v_call: TRBV2

cdr3_aa: CSVIPGLQNNEQFF
cdr3_nt: TGCAGCGTGATTCCGGGACTCCAGAACAATGAGCAGTTCTTC
j_call: TRBJ2-1
d_call: NA
clone_size: NA
v_call: TRBV29-1

cdr3_aa: CASSKEIRGQGDCYGYTF
cdr3_nt: TGTGCCAGCAGCAAAGAGATCAGGGGACAGGGAGATTGTTATGGCTACACCTTC
j_call: TRBJ1-2
d_call: NA
clone_size: NA
v_call: TRBV21-1

cdr3_aa: CASSITYFSGNTIYF
cdr3_nt: TGTGCCAGCAGCATCACGTACTTCTCTGGAAACACCATATATTTT
j_call: TRBJ1-3
d_call: NA
clone_size: NA
v_call: TRBV7-2

cdr3_aa: CASSYSFRTGNNEQFF
cdr3_nt: TGTGCCAGCAGTTACTCCTTCCGGACAGGCAACAATGAGCAGTTCTTC
j_call: TRBJ2-1
d_call: TRBD1
clone_size: once
v_call: TRBV6-5

cdr3_aa: CASSGGMDVYEQYF
cdr3_nt: TGTGCCAGCTCAGGCGGGATGGATGTCTACGAGCAGTACTTC
j_call: TRBJ2-7
d_call: NA
clone_size: few
v_call: TRBV27

cdr3_aa: CASSLRTGPYDTQYF
cdr3_nt: TGTGCCAGCAGCTTACGGACAGGCCCTTATGATACGCAGTATTTT
j_call: TRBJ2-3
d_call: TRBD1
clone_size: NA
v_call: TRBV7-8

cdr3_aa: CASSLALGDFYEQYF
cdr3_nt: TGTGCCAGCAGCTTAGCGCTGGGGGACTTCTACGAGCAGTACTTC
j_call: TRBJ2-7
d_call: NA
clone_size: NA
v_call: TRBV7-2

cdr3_aa: CASSELAYEQYF
cdr3_nt: TGTGCCAGCAGTGAACTAGCCTACGAGCAGTACTTC
j_call: TRBJ2-7
d_call: NA
clone_size: few
v_call: TRBV2

cdr3_aa: CASSPLVGANNEQFF
cdr3_nt: TGTGCCAGCAGCCCCTTGGTTGGGGCCAACAATGAGCAGTTCTTC
j_call: TRBJ2-1
d_call: NA
clone_size: NA
v_call: TRBV2

cdr3_aa: CASSLKTAYEQYF
cdr3_nt: TGTGCCAGCAGTTTAAAGACGGCCTACGAGCAGTACTTC
j_call: TRBJ2-7
d_call: NA
clone_size: NA
v_call: TRBV28

cdr3_aa: CASSLSPKAYNEQFF
cdr3_nt: TGTGCCAGCAGTTTATCCCCTAAGGCGTACAATGAGCAGTTCTTC
j_call: TRBJ2-1
d_call: NA
clone_size: NA
v_call: TRBV27

cdr3_aa: CASSIGQGDQPQHF
cdr3_nt: TGTGCCAGTAGTATTGGTCAGGGGGACCAGCCCCAGCATTTT
j_call: TRBJ1-5
d_call: TRBD1
clone_size: NA
v_call: TRBV19

cdr3_aa: CASSYGRENTEAFF
cdr3_nt: TGTGCCAGCAGTTACGGACGGGAGAACACTGAAGCTTTCTTT
j_call: TRBJ1-1
d_call: NA
clone_size: NA
v_call: TRBV6-5

cdr3_aa: CASSNGQQLHYEQYF
cdr3_nt: TGCGCCAGCAGCAATGGACAGCAACTTCACTACGAGCAGTACTTC
j_call: TRBJ2-7
d_call: NA
clone_size: NA
v_call: TRBV5-1

cdr3_aa: CASSEIKMGQGAKAKNEKLFF
cdr3_nt: TGTGCCAGCAGTGAAATTAAAATGGGACAGGGGGCAAAGGCCAAAAATGAAAAACTGTTTTTT
j_call: TRBJ1-4
d_call: TRBD1
clone_size: NA
v_call: TRBV2

cdr3_aa: CASSPGGVNTGELFF
cdr3_nt: TGTGCCAGCAGCCCGGGAGGGGTTAACACCGGGGAGCTGTTTTTT
j_call: TRBJ2-2
d_call: TRBD2
clone_size: NA
v_call: TRBV7-2

cdr3_aa: CASSGEGNQPQHF
cdr3_nt: TGTGCCAGCAGTGGGGAGGGCAATCAGCCCCAGCATTTT
j_call: TRBJ1-5
d_call: NA
clone_size: NA
v_call: TRBV2

cdr3_aa: CASSGMFSGANVLTF
cdr3_nt: TGTGCCAGCAGTGGTATGTTCTCTGGGGCCAACGTCCTGACTTTC
j_call: TRBJ2-6
d_call: NA
clone_size: NA
v_call: TRBV6-1

cdr3_aa: CASSYSDRESYGYTF
cdr3_nt: TGTGCCAGCAGTTACTCGGACAGGGAGAGCTATGGCTACACCTTC
j_call: TRBJ1-2
d_call: TRBD1
clone_size: NA
v_call: TRBV6-6